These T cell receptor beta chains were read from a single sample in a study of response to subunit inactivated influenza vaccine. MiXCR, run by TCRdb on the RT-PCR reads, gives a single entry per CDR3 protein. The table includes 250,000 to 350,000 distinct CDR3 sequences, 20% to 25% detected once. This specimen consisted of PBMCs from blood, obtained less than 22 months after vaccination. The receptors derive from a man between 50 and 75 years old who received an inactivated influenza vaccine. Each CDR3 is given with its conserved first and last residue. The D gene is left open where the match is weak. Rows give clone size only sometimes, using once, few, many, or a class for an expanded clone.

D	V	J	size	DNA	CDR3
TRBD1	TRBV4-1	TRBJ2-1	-	TGCGCCAGCAGCCCGCCGGGACAGGGGAATGAGCAGTTCTTC	CASSPPGQGNEQFF
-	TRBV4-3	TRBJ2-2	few	TGCGCCAGCAGCCAAGATCGGGGTACCGGGGAGCTGTTTTTT	CASSQDRGTGELFF
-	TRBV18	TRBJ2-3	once	TGTGCCAGCTCACCAGGGCTCGATCGACGAGATACGCAGTATTTT	CASSPGLDRRDTQYF
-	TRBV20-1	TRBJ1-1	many	TGCAGTGCTGGTGCCGGGGGGAACACTGAAGCTTTCTTT	CSAGAGGNTEAFF
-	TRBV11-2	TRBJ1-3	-	TGTGCCAGCAGACCTACAGGGTCGAGCTCTGGAAACACCATATATTTT	CASRPTGSSSGNTIYF
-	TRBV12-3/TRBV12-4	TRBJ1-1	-	TGTGCCAGCAGTTTTGGGGACACAGGGAACACTGAAGCTTTCTTT	CASSFGDTGNTEAFF
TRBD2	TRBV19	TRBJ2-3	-	TGTGCCAGTAGTATGGTGCTAGCGGGGACAGATACGCAGTATTTT	CASSMVLAGTDTQYF
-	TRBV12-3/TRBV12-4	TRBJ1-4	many	TGTGCCAGCAGGCTGACAGAAAAACTGTTTTTT	CASRLTEKLFF
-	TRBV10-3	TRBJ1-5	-	TGTGCCATCAGTGAGTCGGCCAATCAGCCCCAGCATTTT	CAISESANQPQHF
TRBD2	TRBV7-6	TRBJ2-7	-	TGTGCCAGCAGCCGGACTAGCGGGGACTACTACGAGCAGTACTTC	CASSRTSGDYYEQYF
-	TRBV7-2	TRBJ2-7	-	TGTGCCAGCAGCTTTACCAGGCTGGAGGGACCCTACGAGCAGTACTTC	CASSFTRLEGPYEQYF
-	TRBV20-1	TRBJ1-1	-	TGCAGTGCTAGAGATCCTACCGGCGGCCCTGAAGCTTTCTTT	CSARDPTGGPEAFF
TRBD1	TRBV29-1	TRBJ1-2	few	TGCAGCGTCCCCCGGGACAGGGGTTATGGCTACACCTTC	CSVPRDRGYGYTF
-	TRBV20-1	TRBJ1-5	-	TGCAGTGCTACTAGAAGTCTTTTAGGCGGAGGTGGCAATCAGCCCCAGCATTTT	CSATRSLLGGGGNQPQHF
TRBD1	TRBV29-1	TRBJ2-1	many	TGCAGTGCCGGGACAGGCCAGGGGCATGAGCAGTTCTTC	CSAGTGQGHEQFF
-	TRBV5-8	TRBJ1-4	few	TGTGCCAGCAGCTTGGGGGGACATAAGAATGAAAAACTGTTTTTT	CASSLGGHKNEKLFF
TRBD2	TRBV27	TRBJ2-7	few	TGTGCCAGCAGAGCGGGACTAGCGGGAAACTACGAGCAGTACTTC	CASRAGLAGNYEQYF
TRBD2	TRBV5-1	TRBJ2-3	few	TGCGCCAGCAGCCTACCTTTAGCGGGGGCCTTCACAGATACGCAGTATTTT	CASSLPLAGAFTDTQYF
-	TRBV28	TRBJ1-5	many	TGTGCCAGCAGTAGACAGCATAGCAATCAGCCCCAGCATTTT	CASSRQHSNQPQHF
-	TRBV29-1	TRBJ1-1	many	TGCAGCGTTGAGCGGGTGGCAGGCACTGAAGCTTTCTTT	CSVERVAGTEAFF
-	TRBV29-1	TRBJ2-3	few	TGCAGCGTCTTAGTTCATAGCACAGATACGCAGTATTTT	CSVLVHSTDTQYF
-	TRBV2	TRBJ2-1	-	TGTGCCAGCAGTGACCCAGGGGCTCGCAATGAGCAGTTCTTC	CASSDPGARNEQFF
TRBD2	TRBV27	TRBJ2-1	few	TGTGCCAGCAGGACTAGCGGGGGGTTGGCGTTCTTC	CASRTSGGLAFF
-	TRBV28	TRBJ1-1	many	TGTGCCAGCACCACCGACGCGAACACTGAAGCTTTCTTT	CASTTDANTEAFF
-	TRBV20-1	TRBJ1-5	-	TGCAGTGCTAGAGATTGGGGGGATCAGCCCCAGCATTTT	CSARDWGDQPQHF
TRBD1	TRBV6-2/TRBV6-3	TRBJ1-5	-	TGTGCCAGCAGTTATCTCGACAGGGGTAATCAGCCCCAGCATTTT	CASSYLDRGNQPQHF
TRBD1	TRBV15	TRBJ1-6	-	TGTGCCACCAGCAGAGAAGGGACAGCAAATTCACCCCTCCACTTT	CATSREGTANSPLHF
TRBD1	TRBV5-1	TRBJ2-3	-	TGCGCCAGCAGCATGGGACAGGTCACAGATACGCAGTATTTT	CASSMGQVTDTQYF